This TCR beta chain was recovered during a study of radiotherapy plus CTLA-4 blockade in lung cancer. Study-wide context: Of the patients, 15% to 20% showed objective responses and roughly 34% attained disease control. Notes on the study in general: It was early blood T cell clone dynamics, with interferon-beta, that reportedly best predicted response. Radiotherapy was combined with ipilimumab, and tumor-derived TCR clones then expanded in blood.

Comment on this clone: The antigen remains undetermined.

Chemo-refractory metastatic non-small-cell lung cancer patients were treated with focal radiation plus CTLA-4 blockade with ipilimumab. Sequencing was performed with immunoSEQ multiplex PCR; in TCRdb, only in-frame clones are kept and a portion is missing. Seen here are 70,000 to 90,000 clones, more than 75% observed once, and the top ten hold 7% to 7.5%. Germline V gives CDR1 SQVTM, CDR2 ANQGSEA. V lost 2 bases and J lost 3; bases outside the gene matches: 6. The CDR3 has 14 residues. The TCR comes from a human donor with non-small cell lung cancer who had a complete response to radiotherapy plus ipilimumab. The material was peripheral blood, obtained from a patient treated with radiotherapy plus ipilimumab. The gene calls are TRBV29-1 and TRBJ2-7; 8 positions agree with TRBD1. The CDR3, as DNA: TGCAGCGTTGAATTTGGAACAGGGGGCTACGAGCAGTACTTC. Its protein is CSVEFGTGGYEQYF.